A single sample is the source of the 25 T cell receptor beta chains below, sequenced in a study of cytomegalovirus exposure and HLA in healthy donors. Profiled with immunoSEQ multiplex PCR; TCRdb holds only in-frame clones, not every one. The sample yields roughly 98,000 clones, around 85% seen once. The sample was PBMCs. These receptors were collected from a woman aged 30 to 39 in good health and CMV-seronegative.

This chain connects TRBV2 to TRBJ2-7, with TRBD1 identical over 8 bases. The ends lost 4 bases at V and 2 bases at J; junction bases unmatched: 4. CDR1 is SNHLY and CDR2 is FYNNEI in the germline V gene. CDR3 length equals 14 residues. CDR3 DNA sequence: TGTGCCAGCAGTGGACAGGGGTGGGCCTACGAGCAGTACTTC. Encoded protein: CASSGQGWAYEQYF.

The chain is built from TRBV9 and TRBJ2-7; the D gene is possibly TRBD2 (6 bases). V lost 4 bases, J lost 1 base, and 12 bases lay in between. Per germline, CDR1 SGDLS and CDR2 YYNGEE. CDR3 size: 14 residues. Written as DNA, the CDR3 is TGTGCCAGCAGCTCCCGGACTAATTCCTACGAGCAGTACTTC. It yields the protein CASSSRTNSYEQYF.

The rearrangement joins TRBV5-4 to TRBJ1-4, with TRBD1 matching 7 bases. There are 18 residues in the CDR3. Losses at the gene ends were 4 bases for V and 7 bases for J; bases not matched to a gene: 19. CDR1 is SGHNT and CDR2 is YYREEE in the germline V gene (reference sequence). This CDR3 reads CASSPFTGQSRDSEKLFF. The DNA of the CDR3 is TGTGCCAGCAGCCCATTTACCGGCCAGAGCCGGGACAGTGAAAAACTGTTTTTT.

The gene calls are TRBV9 and TRBJ2-3, with 7 nucleotides matching TRBD2. The germline gives CDR1 SGDLS, CDR2 YYNGEE. V gave up 2 bases and J gave up 4 bases; unmatched junction bases: 7. The CDR3 contains 15 residues. The CDR3 region is CASSVEGRGADTQYF. The CDR3 region has the DNA TGTGCCAGCAGCGTCGAGGGGAGGGGCGCAGATACGCAGTATTTT.

This rearrangement joins TRBV29-1 to TRBJ2-3, with D unresolved. This CDR3 is 13 amino acids long. V lost 6 bases to trimming and J lost 1 base, with 11 bases between them. In germline, CDR1 is SQVTM, CDR2 ANQGSEA. In nucleotides, the CDR3 is TGCAGCGTGGCCAGTAAAGGCACAGATACGCAGTATTTT. It translates to CSVASKGTDTQYF.

This chain uses TRBV6-5 with TRBJ2-7; tentative D call: TRBD1 (6 bases). This CDR3 is built from 14 residues. V was pared by 6 bases and J by 6 bases, with 18 bases between. Germline lookup yields CDR1 MNHEY and CDR2 SVGAGI. The CDR3 bases are TGTGCCAGCAGCGTAAAAGGGGGTATACGCGAGCAGTACTTC. Its protein is CASSVKGGIREQYF.

The V call is TRBV5-1, the J call TRBJ1-4, with TRBD1 matching 8 bases. The CDR3 totals 13 residues. The V segment lost 2 bases and the J segment 8 bases; nucleotides outside the gene matches: 2. CDR1 and CDR2 from the germline V gene are SGHRS and YFSETQ. CDR3 amino acids: CASSFDRGEKLFF. The CDR3 DNA is TGCGCCAGCAGCTTTGACAGGGGAGAAAAACTGTTTTTT. Together with reference TRBV5-1 and TRBJ1-4, the CDR3 gives the full variable domain: KAGVTQTPRYLIKTRGQQVTLSCSPISGHRSVSWYQQTPGQGLQFLFEYFSETQRNKGNFPGRFSGRQFSNSRSEMNVSTLELGDSALYLCASSFDRGEKLFFGSGTQLSVL.

The chain couples TRBV5-1 to TRBJ2-1, with D tentatively TRBD2 (6 bases). The germline V gene encodes CDR1 SGHRS and CDR2 YFSETQ. This CDR3 spans 15 amino acids. Deletions cut 0 bases from V and 4 bases from J, with 11 bases between. In DNA form, the CDR3 reads TGCGCCAGCAGCTTGGGCGGGGCTGGGTACAATGAGCAGTTCTTC. Protein product: CASSLGGAGYNEQFF.

The chain recombines TRBV5-1 with TRBJ2-7; 7 positions agree with TRBD1. Per germline, CDR1 SGHRS and CDR2 YFSETQ. The CDR3 is made up of 19 amino acids. The V gene end was trimmed by 3 bases and the J gene end by 3 bases; junction bases not matched to a gene: 21. The CDR3 is CASSSLQMGVTGQIYEQYF. Written as DNA, the CDR3 is TGCGCCAGCAGCTCTCTCCAGATGGGGGTCACGGGACAGATCTACGAGCAGTACTTC.

In regard to this clone: One end of the junction does not line up with germline, which may come from a read error. The chain recombines TRBV9 with TRBJ1-1; D is unresolved. Germline CDR1 SGDLS, CDR2 YYNGEE. This CDR3 comprises 14 residues. This CDR3 is CASSVGSQNAEAFF. Written as DNA, the CDR3 is TGTGCCAGCAGCGTAGGGAGCCAGAACGCTGAAGCTTTCTTT.

A few counts support this clone. The rearrangement uses TRBV9 and TRBJ1-5, with TRBD1 matching 8 bases. With 3 bases clipped from V and 2 bases from J, the junction kept 10 bases outside the gene matches. CDR3 length: 17 amino acids. From germline, CDR1 is SGDLS and CDR2 YYNGEE. CDR3 bases: TGTGCCAGCAGCGGGGGGACAGGTGGCTTTGGCAATCAGCCCCAGCATTTT. Its protein is CASSGGTGGFGNQPQHF.

This sequence joins TRBV5-5 and TRBJ1-6; TRBD1 is a possible D gene (5 bases). V dropped 4 bases and J dropped 4 bases, with 12 bases sitting between them. The V gene's germline CDR1 is SGHKS and CDR2 YYEKEE (reference sequence). This CDR3 contains 15 residues. CDR3 nucleotide sequence: TGTGCCAGCAGCCAAACAGGCGATTATAATTCACCCCTCCACTTT. Its translation: CASSQTGDYNSPLHF. Supplemented by reference TRBV5-5 and TRBJ1-6, the full variable domain reads DAGVTQSPTHLIKTRGQQVTLRCSPISGHKSVSWYQQVLGQGPQFIFQYYEKEERGRGNFPDRFSARQFPNYSSELNVNALLLGDSALYLCASSQTGDYNSPLHFGNGTRLTVT.

This clone was picked up a small number of times. At one boundary the junction diverges from the germline segment, which might be a read error. The CDR3 is CTSSPAAGMNTEAFF. The CDR3 DNA is TGTACCAGCAGCCCGGCGGCAGGGATGAACACTGAAGCTTTCTTT. The chain has TRBV7-6 and TRBJ1-1; possibly TRBD1 for D (5 bases). This CDR3 has 15 residues. Germline CDR1 is SGHVS and CDR2 is FNYEAQ.

In its sample, this clone was seen a few times. The gene calls are TRBV2 and TRBJ2-1; 7 bases map to TRBD2. The V gene's germline CDR1 is SNHLY and CDR2 FYNNEI. V was pared by 7 bases and J by 6 bases, with 15 bases of the junction left unmatched. The CDR3 covers 16 residues. The CDR3 coding sequence is TGTGCCAGCACCGCCCGGGAAGGACTAGAGAGCAATGAGCAGTTCTTC. Encoded protein: CASTAREGLESNEQFF.

The chain carries TRBV28 and TRBJ1-2; TRBD1 matches 7 bases. The CDR3 is 13 residues long. The germline gives CDR1 MDHEN, CDR2 SYDVKM. V was clipped by 6 bases and J by 2 bases; unmatched bases: 3. In DNA, the CDR3 is TGTGCCAGCAGCCTGGGACAGAACTATGGCTACACCTTC. Translating it yields CASSLGQNYGYTF.

Comments on this clone: The same CDR3 is also encoded by other DNA sequences in this sample. The chain joins TRBV9 to TRBJ2-3; perhaps TRBD1 as D (5 bases). V gave up 4 bases and J gave up 6 bases, with 9 bases separating them. Germline CDR1 and CDR2: SGDLS and YYNGEE. The CDR3 consists of 12 residues. CDR3 residues: CASSYSGDTQYF. The CDR3 DNA follows: TGTGCCAGCAGCTACTCAGGGGATACGCAGTATTTT.

The CDR3 loop is CASSVQTVRSEQYF. The CDR3 region has the DNA TGTGCCAGCAGCGTCCAAACAGTAAGGTCCGAGCAGTACTTC. The chain has TRBV2 and TRBJ2-7; D is unresolved. The CDR3 length is 14 residues. V shed 6 bases and J shed 6 bases, with 18 bases lying between them. The germline CDR1 and CDR2 sequences are SNHLY and FYNNEI. The complete variable domain, with remaining parts taken from reference TRBV2 and TRBJ2-7, reads EPEVTQTPSHQVTQMGQEVILRCVPISNHLYFYWYRQILGQKVEFLVSFYNNEISEKSEIFDDQFSVERPDGSNFTLKIRSTKLEDSAMYFCASSVQTVRSEQYFGPGTRLTVT.

The J gene is TRBJ2-1, the V gene TRBV10-1, with D tentatively TRBD2 (5 bases). Trimming took 8 bases from V and 0 from J, leaving 11 bases between them. CDR3 length: 14 residues. CDR1 and CDR2 from the germline V gene are WNHNN and SYGVQD (reference sequence). The CDR3 nucleotides read TGCGCCAGCCCCCCGAGGGTCTCCTACAATGAGCAGTTCTTC. Its translation is CASPPRVSYNEQFF.

The rearrangement joins TRBV6-6 to TRBJ1-2; D may be TRBD1 (6 bases). The ends were cut back, 2 bases at V and 3 bases at J, with 7 bases in the middle. CDR1 and CDR2 from the germline V gene are MNHNY and SVGAGI (reference sequence). There are 13 residues in the CDR3. The CDR3 sequence is CASSYRQDYGYTF. CDR3 DNA: TGTGCCAGCAGTTACAGACAGGACTATGGCTACACCTTC.

The chain uses TRBV7-8 and TRBJ2-7; D not resolved. Germline CDR1 is SGHVS and CDR2 is FQNEAQ. V was shortened by 5 bases and J by 3 bases, with 8 bases between the two germline ends. The CDR3 totals 12 residues. The CDR3 DNA follows: TGTGCCAGCAGCCCCACAGTCTACGAGCAGTACTTC. Protein sequence: CASSPTVYEQYF.

This clone was detected only a few times. The chain has TRBV27 and TRBJ2-1, with D maybe TRBD2 (6 bases). Germline V gives CDR1 MNHEY, CDR2 SMNVEV (reference sequence). The CDR3 length is 15 residues. V was cut by 1 base and J by 8 bases, with 15 bases left in between. The CDR3: CASSLWLAPGDEQFF. In DNA form, the CDR3 reads TGTGCCAGCAGTTTATGGCTAGCCCCGGGGGATGAGCAGTTCTTC.

The V gene is TRBV18, the J gene TRBJ1-1; 7 bases are shared with TRBD1. J lost 8 bases, V lost 3 bases, and 15 bases had no gene match. This CDR3 is 16 amino acids long. CDR1 is KGHSH, CDR2 LQKENI, per germline. The CDR3: CASSPGDSILGSEAFF. The CDR3 DNA follows: TGTGCCAGCTCACCTGGGGACAGCATATTGGGGTCCGAAGCTTTCTTT.

As for this clone: The sample carries other DNA sequences with the same CDR3. V is TRBV27 and J is TRBJ2-6; a weak D match, TRBD1 (6 bases). V lost 3 bases and J lost 0, with 12 bases in between. The CDR3 covers 17 residues. CDR1 and CDR2 (germline): MNHEY, SMNVEV (reference sequence). DNA for the CDR3: TGTGCCAGCAGTTTTTTGGACAGTGACTCTGGGGCCAACGTCCTGACTTTC. Its translation is CASSFLDSDSGANVLTF.

V usage is TRBV5-6 and J usage is TRBJ1-4; possible D gene TRBD1, 5 bases. The CDR3 spans 14 residues. Germline lookup yields CDR1 SGHDT and CDR2 YYEEEE. V was cut by 2 bases and J by 7 bases, with 12 bases left in between. The CDR3 nucleotides read TGTGCCAGCAGCTTTGGGGCCCGAGGTGAAAAACTGTTTTTT. It translates to CASSFGARGEKLFF.

The chain is built from TRBV9 and TRBJ2-3, with D possibly TRBD2 on 5 matching bases. Deletions cut 2 bases from V and 0 bases from J, with 10 bases between. The CDR3 runs 15 residues. The germline V gene has CDR1 SGDLS and CDR2 YYNGEE. This CDR3 reads CASSVEGASTDTQYF. CDR3 in DNA: TGTGCCAGCAGCGTCGAGGGTGCTAGCACAGATACGCAGTATTTT.